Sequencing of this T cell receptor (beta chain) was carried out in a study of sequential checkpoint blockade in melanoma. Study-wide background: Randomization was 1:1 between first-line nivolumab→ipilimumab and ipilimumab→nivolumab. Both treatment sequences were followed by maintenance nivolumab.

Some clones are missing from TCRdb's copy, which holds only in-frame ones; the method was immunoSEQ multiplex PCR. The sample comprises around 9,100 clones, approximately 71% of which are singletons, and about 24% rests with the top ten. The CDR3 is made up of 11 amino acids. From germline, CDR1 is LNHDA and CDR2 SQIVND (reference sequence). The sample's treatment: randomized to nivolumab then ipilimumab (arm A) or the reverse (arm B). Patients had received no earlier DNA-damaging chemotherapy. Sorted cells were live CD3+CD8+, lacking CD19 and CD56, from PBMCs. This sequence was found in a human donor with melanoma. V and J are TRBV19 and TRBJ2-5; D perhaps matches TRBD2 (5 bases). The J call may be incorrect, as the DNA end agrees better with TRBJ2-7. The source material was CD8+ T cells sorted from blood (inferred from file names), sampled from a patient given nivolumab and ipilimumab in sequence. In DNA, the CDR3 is TGTGCCAGTAGTGGGAGCTACGAGCAGTACTTC. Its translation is CASSGSYEQYF.